This T cell receptor beta chain was captured by sequencing in a study of cytomegalovirus exposure and HLA in healthy donors. To note about this clone: Its antigen is unknown.

V gave up 6 bases and J gave up 1 base; unmatched junction bases: 3. In germline, CDR1 is LNHDA, CDR2 SQIVND (reference sequence). The CDR3 sequence is 15 residues long. It was with 60 Vbeta and 13 Jbeta primers that the PCR ran. Only in-frame clones appear in the TCRdb table, and some are missing; sequencing was by immunoSEQ multiplex PCR. The repertoire has about 140,000 clones, 82% of them found once; the top ten carry approximately 1.5%. The study's findings and limits: Analyzed later, association rates of TCRs varied across HLA loci, with DRB1 most and HLA-C fewest. Reportedly, a later analysis found an Asian-associated ancestry cluster had fewer N-insertions than the roughly 700-donor mean.

This sequence joins TRBV19 and TRBJ2-3, with 11 bases lining up with TRBD2. The receptor was derived from a man younger than 45 in good health and CMV-seropositive. Sequencing input: PBMCs. The CDR3 loop reads CASRELAGGTDTQYF. The DNA for the CDR3 is TGTGCCAGTAGGGAACTAGCGGGAGGCACAGATACGCAGTATTTT. Filled out from reference TRBV19 and TRBJ2-3, the complete variable domain reads DGGITQSPKYLFRKEGQNVTLSCEQNLNHDAMYWYRQDPGQGLRLIYYSQIVNDFQKGDIAEGYSVSREKKESFPLTVTSAQKNPTAFYLCASRELAGGTDTQYFGPGTRLTVL.